Presented here are 19 T cell receptor beta chains from one specimen sequenced in a study of blood T cells in healthy people across ages (dated by TCRdb to between 2014 and 2016). Library method: 5' RACE. The data were produced on an Illumina HiSeq 2500. A second PCR of about 7 to 12 cycles was run with a J-beta primer mix and a sample-barcoded 5' primer. TCRdb passed the public sequencing reads through fastp at Q25 and MiXCR, retaining productive beta sequences. Rows matching on CDR3 protein sequence are summarized as one entry with the most common DNA and genes. The table for this sample lists 660,000 or so distinct CDR3 sequences; about 54% of them were counted only once. Around 37% of the sample comes from the top ten. The specimen was blood. The receptors were gathered from a man aged 55 to 70 in good health.

The chain is built from TRBV4-2 and TRBJ2-1; either TRBD1 or TRBD2 may supply D (6 bases each). Trimming removed 3 bases at V and 2 bases at J, with 17 bases between. Germline-derived CDR1 and CDR2 are LGHNA and YNFKEQ. CDR3 length: 17 residues. CDR3 DNA sequence: TGTGCCAGCAGCCAGGGGGCTCGCGGGGAGGCCTACAATGAGCAGTTCTTC. Encoded protein: CASSQGARGEAYNEQFF.

This clonotype has a handful of counts. The J gene is TRBJ1-2, the V gene TRBV29-1, with a weak D call TRBD1 (5 bases). This CDR3 comprises 12 residues. Deletions cut 6 bases from V and 4 bases from J, with 12 bases between. Germline CDR1 reads SQVTM; CDR2 reads ANQGSEA. The CDR3: CSVRTIVYGYTF. Written as DNA, the CDR3 is TGCAGCGTGCGGACAATCGTCTATGGCTACACCTTC.

This clonotype was found a few times. This chain uses TRBV6-1 with TRBJ1-1, with D perhaps matching TRBD1 (6 bases). The CDR3 extends over 12 amino acids. Germline CDR1 reads MNHNS; CDR2 reads SASEGT. V was pared by 6 bases and J by 1 base, with 6 bases between. DNA for the CDR3: TGTGCCAGCAGGGGGGCGAACACTGAAGCTTTCTTT. Its protein is CASRGANTEAFF.

The J gene is TRBJ2-7, the V gene TRBV4-2; the D gene is possibly TRBD1 (6 bases). V was pared by 1 base and J by 1 base, with 11 bases between. CDR1 is LGHNA and CDR2 is YNFKEQ in the germline V gene. The CDR3 contains 15 residues. CDR3 nucleotides: TGTGCCAGCAGCCAAGGTGGGCAGGGGTCCTACGAGCAGTACTTC. Protein product: CASSQGGQGSYEQYF.

V and J are TRBV20-1 and TRBJ1-4; 9 bases are a match to TRBD1. The trim removed 5 bases at V and 0 bases at J, leaving 7 bases unmatched. This CDR3 is 16 amino acids long. Germline-derived CDR1 and CDR2 are DFQATT and SNEGSKA (reference sequence). CDR3 residues: CSASETGGATNEKLFF. The CDR3 DNA follows: TGCAGTGCTTCAGAGACAGGGGGAGCAACTAATGAAAAACTGTTTTTT.

The genes are TRBV6-5 and TRBJ1-5; D might be TRBD1 (5 bases). The CDR3 runs to 14 residues. The V end lost 2 bases, the J end lost 6 bases, and 11 bases lay between the germline ends. Looked up from germline, CDR1 is MNHEY and CDR2 is SVGAGI. CDR3 loop: CASSYARRGQPQHF. CDR3 in DNA: TGTGCCAGCAGTTACGCCCGGAGGGGTCAGCCCCAGCATTTT.

In this sample, this clonotype turned up a few times. The chain is built from TRBV20-1 and TRBJ2-5; 7 bases line up with TRBD2. This CDR3 spans 14 amino acids. The J segment lost 4 bases and the V segment lost 4 bases, leaving 9 bases of the junction unmatched. Per the germline V gene, CDR1 is DFQATT and CDR2 is SNEGSKA (reference sequence). CDR3 DNA sequence: TGCAGTGCTAAGATTCCAGGGAGGGGAGAGACCCAGTACTTC. This translates into CSAKIPGRGETQYF.

The gene calls are TRBV21-1 and TRBJ2-7; the table's D gene call, TRBD1, was not cross checked with the DNA. TRBV21-1 is a recognized pseudogene. The CDR3 has 16 residues. The CDR3 loop is CASSKGTGKDAYEQYF. The CDR3 DNA sequence: TGTGCCAGCAGCAAAGGGACAGGGAAGGACGCCTACGAGCAGTACTTC.

The chain couples TRBV28 to TRBJ1-5; D not certain. Germline CDR1 is MDHEN and CDR2 is SYDVKM. The CDR3 totals 13 residues. Deletions cut 2 bases from V and 0 bases from J, with 2 bases between. The CDR3 spells CASSLNSNQPQHF. The CDR3 DNA reads as TGTGCCAGCAGTTTAAATAGCAATCAGCCCCAGCATTTT.

This clonotype was seen ten or more times. The chain carries TRBV20-1 and TRBJ2-5; no clear D. The CDR3 contains 10 residues. Trimming shortened V by 3 bases and J by 5 bases, and 4 bases separated the two germline ends. Germline loops: CDR1 DFQATT, CDR2 SNEGSKA (reference sequence). In nucleotides, the CDR3 is TGCAGTGCTAGGAGGGAGACCCAGTACTTC. Amino acid sequence: CSARRETQYF.

The V and J genes are TRBV5-1 and TRBJ2-3; no clear D gene. CDR1 and CDR2 (germline): SGHRS, YFSETQ. This CDR3 has 13 amino acids. Deletions cut 5 bases from V and 4 bases from J, with 11 bases between. CDR3: CASSSAAADTQYF. For the CDR3, the DNA is TGCGCCAGCAGTTCTGCGGCGGCAGATACGCAGTATTTT.

In this sample, this clonotype turned up a few times. The chain has TRBV20-1 and TRBJ1-2, with D hard to call. The CDR3 totals 12 residues. From germline, CDR1 is DFQATT and CDR2 SNEGSKA (reference sequence). V was shortened by 3 bases and J by 8 bases, with 13 bases between the two germline ends. The CDR3 DNA sequence: TGCAGTGCTAGCCGACCCCTTGAAGGCTACACCTTC. Translated: CSASRPLEGYTF.

In this sample, this clonotype turned up a few times. The CDR3 reads CASSLEQGAYEQYF. The CDR3, as DNA: TGCGCCAGCAGCTTGGAACAGGGGGCCTACGAGCAGTACTTC. The chain recombines TRBV5-1 with TRBJ2-7; TRBD1 matches at 8 bases. With V trimmed by 0 bases and J by 2 bases, 1 base remained unmatched. The CDR3 is 14 residues long. CDR1 and CDR2 from the germline V gene are SGHRS and YFSETQ.

The V and J genes are TRBV20-1 and TRBJ2-5; TRBD2 matches 7 bases. V was clipped by 7 bases and J by 3 bases; unmatched bases: 8. The CDR3 totals 13 residues. CDR1 is DFQATT, CDR2 SNEGSKA, per germline (reference sequence). The CDR3 loop is CSVAGQAKETQYF. The CDR3, as DNA: TGCAGTGTAGCGGGCCAAGCTAAAGAGACCCAGTACTTC.

This clonotype was seen a few times. The V gene is TRBV6-2 or TRBV6-3, the J gene TRBJ2-7; 7 bases map to TRBD1. The germline V gene has CDR1 MNHEY and CDR2 SVGEGT. The V and J ends lost 6 bases and 5 bases, in that order; junction bases with no gene match: 13. The CDR3 totals 15 residues. DNA for the CDR3: TGTGCCAGCAGCCACCGGGACAGCTATTCCCACGAGCAGTACTTC. Its translation: CASSHRDSYSHEQYF.

At least ten counts were recorded for this clonotype. The chain recombines TRBV12-3 or TRBV12-4 with TRBJ2-3, with D unclear. This CDR3 has 15 amino acids. The ends were cut back, 4 bases at V and 2 bases at J, with 13 bases in the middle. CDR3 in DNA: TGTGCCAGCAGTTCGCAGTTTCTCTACACAGATACGCAGTATTTT. Protein: CASSSQFLYTDTQYF.

This chain connects TRBV24-1 to TRBJ2-1; D might be TRBD1 (6 bases). The CDR3 spans 12 residues. With 3 bases removed from V and 10 bases from J, the gap between germline ends came to 9 bases. The germline V gene encodes CDR1 KGHDR and CDR2 SFDVKD. The CDR3 region is CATSDPDREQFF. DNA for the CDR3: TGTGCCACCAGTGATCCGGACAGAGAGCAGTTCTTC.

V is TRBV7-2 and J is TRBJ1-5; D ambiguous. CDR3 length equals 13 residues. The V end lost 5 bases, the J end lost 1 base, and 6 bases lay between the germline ends. Germline-derived CDR1 and CDR2 are SGHTA and FQGNSA. This CDR3 reads CASSRRSNQPQHF. CDR3 nucleotide sequence: TGTGCCAGCAGCAGGAGGAGCAATCAGCCCCAGCATTTT.

The V call is TRBV10-3, the J call TRBJ1-6; D perhaps matches TRBD1 (5 bases). Germline assignment: CDR1 ENHRY and CDR2 SYGVKD. V was shortened by 4 bases and J by 0 bases, with 10 bases between the two germline ends. The CDR3 is 16 residues long. The CDR3, as DNA: TGTGCCATCAGTGCGGGGGGGAGCTCCTATAATTCACCCCTCCACTTT. This translates into CAISAGGSSYNSPLHF.